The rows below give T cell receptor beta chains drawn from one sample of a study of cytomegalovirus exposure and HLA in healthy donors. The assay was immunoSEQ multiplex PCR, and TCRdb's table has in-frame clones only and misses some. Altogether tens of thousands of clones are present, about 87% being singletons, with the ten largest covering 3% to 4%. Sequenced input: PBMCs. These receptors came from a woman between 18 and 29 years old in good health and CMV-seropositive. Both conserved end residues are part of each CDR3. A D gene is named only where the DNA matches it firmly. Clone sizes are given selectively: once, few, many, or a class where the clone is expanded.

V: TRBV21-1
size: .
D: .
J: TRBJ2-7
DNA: TGTGCCAGCAGCAACGTGGGACTAGATTGTATCACTGGGCAGTACTTC
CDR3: CASSNVGLDCITGQYF

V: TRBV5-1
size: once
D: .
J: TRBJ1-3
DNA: TGCGCCAGCACCCGGGGAACGGACGGAAACACCATATATTTT
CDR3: CASTRGTDGNTIYF

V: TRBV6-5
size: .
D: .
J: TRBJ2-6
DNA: TGTGCCAGCAGTTACACGGAGTCTGGGGCCAACGTCCTGACTTTC
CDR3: CASSYTESGANVLTF

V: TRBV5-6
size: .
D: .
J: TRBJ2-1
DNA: TGTGCCAGCAGCGGCGAGCGGGCGGGTTATGAGCAGTTCTTC
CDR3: CASSGERAGYEQFF

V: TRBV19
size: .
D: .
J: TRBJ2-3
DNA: TGTGCCAGTAGTCCCCATAGGGCAGATTCGGGGACAGATACGCAGTATTTT
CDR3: CASSPHRADSGTDTQYF

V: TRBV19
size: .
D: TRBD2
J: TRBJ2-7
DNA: TGTGCCACCCAACCTCCGGGACTAATTTACGAGCAGTACTTC
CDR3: CATQPPGLIYEQYF

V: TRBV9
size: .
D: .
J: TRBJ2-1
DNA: TGTGCCAGCAGCGTGACAGGCTACAATGAGCAGTTCTTC
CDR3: CASSVTGYNEQFF

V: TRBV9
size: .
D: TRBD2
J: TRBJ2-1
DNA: TGTGCCAGCAGCGTAGACAGAGCGGGGACCTACAATGAGCAGTTCTTC
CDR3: CASSVDRAGTYNEQFF

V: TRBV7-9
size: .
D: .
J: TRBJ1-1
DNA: TGTGCCAGCAGTTATACGAACGGTAACACTGAAGCTTTCTTT
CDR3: CASSYTNGNTEAFF

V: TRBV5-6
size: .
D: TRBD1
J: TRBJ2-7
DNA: TGTGCCAGCACCGGCCGGACAGGTACCCACGAGCAGTACTTC
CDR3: CASTGRTGTHEQYF

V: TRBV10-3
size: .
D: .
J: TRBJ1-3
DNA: TGTGCCATCAGTGAGTCCCAGGCCACCTCTGGAAACACCATATATTTT
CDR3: CAISESQATSGNTIYF

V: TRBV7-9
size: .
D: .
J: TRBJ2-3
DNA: TGTGCCAGCAGCTTCCAGGTAACAGATACGCAGTATTTT
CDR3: CASSFQVTDTQYF

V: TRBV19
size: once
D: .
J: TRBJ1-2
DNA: TGTGCCAGTAGTGGACAGCTATCTAACTATGGCTACACCTTC
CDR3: CASSGQLSNYGYTF

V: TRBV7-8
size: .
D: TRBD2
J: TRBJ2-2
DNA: TGTGCCAGCAGCCGATCAGGGACTAGCGGGGGGTTGGGCGGGGAGCTGTTTTTT
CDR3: CASSRSGTSGGLGGELFF

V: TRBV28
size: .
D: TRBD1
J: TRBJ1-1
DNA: TGTGCCAGCAGTTTTACAGGGGGCACTGAAGCTTTCTTT
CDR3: CASSFTGGTEAFF